This T cell receptor (beta chain) was recorded in a study of blood T cell repertoires in COVID-19. Looking at the study overall: Specimens from acute and convalescent COVID-19 originated in the United States, Italy and Spain. Nucleic acid was either cDNA or gDNA, and it came from T cells, B-cell-depleted T cells, or PBMCs.

Study processing details: Amplification from reference gene primers served as the basis for estimated nucleated cell counts. TCRdb's table, derived via immunoSEQ multiplex PCR, lists solely in-frame clones and lacks some. That table furnishes V, J and clone size, whereas the DNA furnished D and trimming. The table records more than 350,000 clones, about 87% of them present only once. V was pared by 6 bases and J by 5 bases, with 17 bases between. The CDR3 length is 16 residues. From germline, CDR1 is MNHEY and CDR2 SMNVEV (reference sequence). In assigning cohorts, the study relied on participant-reported clinical history.

Sequencing was carried out using PBMCs or T cells enriched from blood (not recorded which). This chain joins TRBV27 and TRBJ1-6; D is possibly TRBD1 (5 bases). The TCR was taken from a woman between 45 and 60 years old who had recovered from COVID-19. The CDR3 sequence is CASRWERGQHNSPLHF. CDR3 sequence (DNA): TGTGCCAGCAGATGGGAACGAGGACAACATAATTCACCCCTCCACTTT.